The present entry profiles one T cell receptor (beta chain) with its context. No antigen is known for it. These data are taken from a study of shared clonotypes between healthy human individuals. Study information: Donors were a couple of women and three men aged 18 to 49.

Study outcomes and limitations: Naive subsets, compared against memory subsets, generally had larger estimated richness values. Naive CD4 clonotypes overlapped across a handful of donors at about 5%.

Each of the donors was a healthy adult who was HIV-negative and had not had a recent acute infection or vaccination. Sequenced by immunoSEQ multiplex PCR; TCRdb stores in-frame clones only, minus some. This sample has about 610,000 clones, with around 97% found just once. The trim removed 4 bases at V and 5 bases at J, leaving 7 bases unmatched. Germline CDR1 is MDHEN and CDR2 is SYDVKM. This CDR3 spans 15 amino acids. V usage is TRBV28 and J usage is TRBJ2-5, with TRBD2 matching over 10 bases. The material sequenced was naive CD4+ T cells sorted from blood. The subset is: CD45RA+ positively selected. This TCR derives from a woman in her thirties in good health. CDR3 nucleotide sequence: TGTGCCAGCAGTTCCCAGGGACTAGCGTGGGAGACCCAGTACTTC. The encoded protein is CASSSQGLAWETQYF.